The 31 T cell receptor beta chains reported below all come from one sample, sequenced in a study of radiation and T cells in renal cell carcinoma. The protocol was immunoSEQ multiplex PCR, while the TCRdb copy is restricted to in-frame clones and leaves out a portion. The sample gives about 8,900 clones, roughly 63% of which show up once; about 15% is in the top ten. Treatment described: treatment-naive control, cytoreductive nephrectomy. Here the sequenced sample was tumor tissue, taken from a patient whose treatment was nephrectomy without radiotherapy. The receptor source for this set is a man between 60 and 75 years old with renal cell carcinoma.

The CDR3: CASSPGSRRDEQFF. The DNA for the CDR3 is TGTGCCAGCAGCCCCGGGAGTCGAAGAGATGAGCAGTTCTTC. This chain links TRBV21-1 with TRBJ2-1; the D call in the table, TRBD2, was not verified against the DNA. TRBV21-1 is annotated as a pseudogene. The CDR3 spans 14 residues.

V usage is TRBV28 and J usage is TRBJ1-2; D perhaps matches TRBD1 (6 bases). Germline V lookup: CDR1 MDHEN, CDR2 SYDVKM. Between the trimmed V and J ends, which lost 3 bases and 8 bases, there was a span of 19 bases. CDR3 length: 15 residues. The CDR3 loop reads CASSFPTGARMGYTF. CDR3 bases: TGTGCCAGCAGTTTTCCGACGGGGGCACGGATGGGCTACACCTTC.

This clone was seen a few times. This chain connects TRBV5-1 to TRBJ1-4; possibly TRBD1 for D (5 bases). Per germline, CDR1 SGHRS and CDR2 YFSETQ. Trimming removed 3 bases at V and 2 bases at J, with 8 bases between. The CDR3 runs to 14 residues. The CDR3 DNA reads TGCGCCAGCAGCTCGGGGGAGACTAATGAAAAACTGTTTTTT. Its translation: CASSSGETNEKLFF.

This clone was recorded a few times. J is TRBJ1-5 and V is TRBV2; tentatively, D is TRBD1 (6 bases). In germline, CDR1 is SNHLY, CDR2 FYNNEI. The length of the CDR3 is 16 residues. V lost 1 base and J 1 base, leaving 11 bases between the germline ends. The CDR3 protein is CASSEGQGRSNQPQHF. The CDR3 DNA reads as TGTGCCAGCAGTGAAGGGCAGGGGCGGAGCAATCAGCCCCAGCATTTT.

This sequence joins TRBV1 and TRBJ1-5. TRBV1 is recorded as a pseudogene. The CDR3 covers 14 residues. Here the CDR3 reads CTSSQGGSNQPQHF. The CDR3 DNA reads as TGCACCAGCAGCCAGGGGGGTAGCAATCAGCCCCAGCATTTT.

This chain connects TRBV6-1 to TRBJ1-1, with D maybe TRBD1 (6 bases). CDR1 is MNHNS, CDR2 SASEGT, per germline. The CDR3 length is 14 residues. V shed 4 bases and J shed 1 base, with 10 bases lying between them. DNA for the CDR3: TGTGCCAGCAGTGCTCAACAGGGGAACACTGAAGCTTTCTTT. Translating gives CASSAQQGNTEAFF.

The rearrangement joins TRBV15 to TRBJ1-4; D gene ambiguous. This CDR3 comprises 14 residues. The V end lost 1 base, the J end lost 7 bases, and 10 bases lay between the germline ends. Germline loops: CDR1 LNHNV, CDR2 YYDKDF (reference sequence). The CDR3 loop reads CATSRGGDREKLFF. The CDR3 DNA reads TGTGCCACCAGCAGAGGCGGCGACCGTGAAAAACTGTTTTTT.

This rearrangement joins TRBV5-1 to TRBJ2-7, with 10 bases aligning to TRBD1. This CDR3 is 18 amino acids long. The V gene end was trimmed by 4 bases and the J gene end by 0 bases; junction bases not matched to a gene: 13. Per germline, CDR1 SGHRS and CDR2 YFSETQ. This chain's CDR3 is CASSPYPSGQGNSYEQYF. As DNA, the CDR3 is TGCGCCAGCAGCCCCTATCCATCGGGACAGGGGAACTCCTACGAGCAGTACTTC.

The chain has TRBV14 and TRBJ1-3; no reliable D call. Trimming removed 0 bases from V and 0 bases from J, with 3 bases in between. Germline V gene lookup returns CDR1 SGHDN and CDR2 FVKESK. The CDR3 covers 14 residues. The CDR3 DNA reads TGTGCCAGCAGCCAAGACAGCTCTGGAAACACCATATATTTT. Translated: CASSQDSSGNTIYF.

The rearrangement joins TRBV5-8 to TRBJ2-5; D call uncertain. The CDR3 has 17 amino acids. Trimming took 0 bases from V and 0 from J, leaving 15 bases between them. The germline CDR1 and CDR2 sequences are SGHTS and YDEGEE. As DNA, the CDR3 is TGTGCCAGCAGCTTGGAGGAGCCTAGAAGCTACCAAGAGACCCAGTACTTC. It specifies CASSLEEPRSYQETQYF.

This clone was found a few times. The chain employs TRBV2 and TRBJ1-5, with TRBD1 matching 11 bases. CDR3 length equals 15 residues. J was trimmed by 7 bases and V by 2 bases; bases with no gene match: 4. In germline, CDR1 is SNHLY, CDR2 FYNNEI. The chain's CDR3 is CASSELGQGGQPQHF. For the CDR3, the DNA is TGTGCCAGCAGTGAACTGGGACAGGGGGGGCAGCCCCAGCATTTT. Looking up the rest from reference TRBV2 and TRBJ1-5 gives the full variable domain: EPEVTQTPSHQVTQMGQEVILRCVPISNHLYFYWYRQILGQKVEFLVSFYNNEISEKSEIFDDQFSVERPDGSNFTLKIRSTKLEDSAMYFCASSELGQGGQPQHFGDGTRLSIL.

This chain joins TRBV28 and TRBJ1-1; no firm D call. Germline V gene sequence: CDR1 MDHEN, CDR2 SYDVKM. This CDR3 is built from 14 residues. V lost 1 base, J lost 4 bases, and 10 bases lay in between. The CDR3 sequence: CASSLFPGFTEAFF. The CDR3 nucleotides read TGTGCCAGCAGTTTATTTCCTGGGTTCACTGAAGCTTTCTTT.

This clone was seen more than once but under ten times. DNA for the CDR3: TGTGCCAGCAGCTTAGGTGGGTTCCTCTACGAGCAGTACTTC. It encodes CASSLGGFLYEQYF. The rearrangement joins TRBV11-2 to TRBJ2-7; D is unclear. V shed 1 base and J shed 3 bases, with 10 bases lying between them. Germline CDR1 and CDR2: SGHAT and FQNNGV. The CDR3 consists of 14 residues.

CDR3 nucleotides: TGCGCCAGCAGCCAAGTCGGGACTAGCGGGAGCCCCTACGAGCAGTACTTC. Encoded protein: CASSQVGTSGSPYEQYF. The J gene is TRBJ2-7, the V gene TRBV4-1; 14 positions match TRBD2. Germline lookup yields CDR1 MGHRA and CDR2 YSYEKL. The junction had 4 bases not matched to a gene; V was cut back by 1 base and J by 2 bases. The CDR3 loop spans 17 amino acids.

The V and J genes are TRBV18 and TRBJ2-1; a weak D match, TRBD2 (6 bases). CDR1 KGHSH and CDR2 LQKENI come from the germline V gene. Trimming removed 2 bases from V and 2 bases from J, with 16 bases in between. The CDR3 totals 17 residues. CDR3 bases: TGTGCCAGCTCACCAAGAGAAGGGACTGCCGCCTACAATGAGCAGTTCTTC. Protein sequence: CASSPREGTAAYNEQFF.

V gene TRBV5-6 combines with J gene TRBJ1-1; D gene ambiguous. CDR3 length: 12 amino acids. With 0 bases removed from V and 6 bases from J, the gap between germline ends came to 6 bases. Germline lookup yields CDR1 SGHDT and CDR2 YYEEEE. CDR3 DNA sequence: TGTGCCAGCAGCTTGGACAGTTCTGAAGCTTTCTTT. This encodes CASSLDSSEAFF.

In DNA, the CDR3 is TGTGCCAGCAGTTTATGGGCCAGGGCAGGGGGCGAGCAGTACTTC. Protein product: CASSLWARAGGEQYF. The V gene is TRBV28, the J gene TRBJ2-7, with 7 bases matching TRBD1. Germline assignment: CDR1 MDHEN and CDR2 SYDVKM. The CDR3 has 15 amino acids. V trimming: 0 bases; J trimming: 6 bases; junction bases outside the gene matches: 8. Full variable domain (outside the CDR3, taken from reference TRBV28 and TRBJ2-7): DVKVTQSSRYLVKRTGEKVFLECVQDMDHENMFWYRQDPGLGLRLIYFSYDVKMKEKGDIPEGYSVSREKKERFSLILESASTNQTSMYLCASSLWARAGGEQYFGPGTRLTVT.

The V gene is TRBV19, the J gene TRBJ2-4, with TRBD1 matching 11 bases. The CDR3 loop spans 16 amino acids. The germline CDR1 and CDR2 sequences are LNHDA and SQIVND (reference sequence). V lost 5 bases to trimming and J lost 8 bases; unmatched junction nucleotides: 11. The chain's CDR3 is CASSGRTGGSMHIQYF. CDR3 coding DNA: TGTGCCAGTAGTGGGAGGACAGGGGGCTCGATGCACATTCAGTACTTC.

This chain uses TRBV7-9 with TRBJ2-6, with TRBD2 as a possible D gene (5 bases). This CDR3 spans 18 amino acids. Deletions cut 0 bases from V and 0 bases from J, with 12 bases between. Germline V lookup: CDR1 SEHNR, CDR2 FQNEAQ (reference sequence). CDR3 amino acids: CASSLALGASSGANVLTF. In DNA form, the CDR3 reads TGTGCCAGCAGCTTAGCGTTGGGAGCGAGCTCTGGGGCCAACGTCCTGACTTTC.

This clone was seen more than once but under ten times. The gene calls are TRBV19 and TRBJ2-2; 7 bases match TRBD2. There are 17 residues in the CDR3. The junction had 10 bases not matched to a gene; V was cut back by 4 bases and J by 2 bases. Per germline, CDR1 LNHDA and CDR2 SQIVND (reference sequence). CDR3: CASSKGLTSYNTGELFF. As DNA, the CDR3 is TGTGCCAGTAGTAAGGGGTTGACTAGCTACAACACCGGGGAGCTGTTTTTT.

The genes are TRBV28 and TRBJ2-2, with TRBD2 matching 7 bases. With V trimmed by 3 bases and J by 6 bases, 7 bases remained unmatched. Germline V gene sequence: CDR1 MDHEN, CDR2 SYDVKM. The CDR3 totals 15 residues. The CDR3 DNA is TGTGCCAGCAGTTTTGGGGGGGTACGAGCCGGGGAGCTGTTTTTT. Translation gives CASSFGGVRAGELFF. The variable domain in full, with the rest retrieved from reference TRBV28 and TRBJ2-2, is DVKVTQSSRYLVKRTGEKVFLECVQDMDHENMFWYRQDPGLGLRLIYFSYDVKMKEKGDIPEGYSVSREKKERFSLILESASTNQTSMYLCASSFGGVRAGELFFGEGSRLTVL.

The rearrangement joins TRBV12-1 to TRBJ2-5; the table assigns TRBD1, which was not confirmed against the DNA. TRBV12-1 is a pseudogene locus. The CDR3 has 16 residues. The CDR3 loop is CASSPYGAGRRETQYF. Written as DNA, the CDR3 is TGTGCCAGCAGCCCTTATGGGGCAGGTCGGCGGGAGACCCAGTACTTC.

The rearrangement joins TRBV28 to TRBJ2-1; 9 bases match TRBD1. The CDR3 is 14 residues long. With 3 bases clipped from V and 7 bases from J, the junction kept 4 bases outside the gene matches. In germline, CDR1 is MDHEN, CDR2 SYDVKM. CDR3 DNA: TGTGCCAGCAGTTTGTTACAGGGGGCGAATGAGCAGTTCTTC. Protein sequence: CASSLLQGANEQFF.

The V and J genes are TRBV6-5 and TRBJ1-5, with D uncertain. Germline lookup yields CDR1 MNHEY and CDR2 SVGAGI. There are 13 residues in the CDR3. Trimming left V 6 bases short and J 4 bases short, with 10 bases between. CDR3 bases: TGTGCCAGCAGGTGGGCACCAAATCAGCCCCAGCATTTT. This encodes CASRWAPNQPQHF.

V usage is TRBV7-8 and J usage is TRBJ2-5; D ambiguous. The germline gives CDR1 SGHVS, CDR2 FQNEAQ. The CDR3 covers 14 residues. The germline V and J ends were trimmed by 1 base and 2 bases, with 8 bases remaining between them. The CDR3 DNA sequence: TGTGCCAGCAGCTTAGGACGGATTCAAGAGACCCAGTACTTC. This translates into CASSLGRIQETQYF. Variable domain in full (rest from reference TRBV7-8 and TRBJ2-5): GAGVSQSPRYKVAKRGQDVALRCDPISGHVSLFWYQQALGQGPEFLTYFQNEAQLDKSGLPSDRFFAERPEGSVSTLKIQRTQQEDSAVYLCASSLGRIQETQYFGPGTRLLVL.

The V call is TRBV5-1, the J call TRBJ1-5; D remains ambiguous. V was pared by 4 bases and J by 5 bases, with 19 bases between. Germline CDR1 is SGHRS and CDR2 is YFSETQ. The CDR3 totals 16 residues. The CDR3 spells CASSPGPPRPHQPQHF. In nucleotides, the CDR3 is TGCGCCAGCAGCCCCGGGCCTCCCCGGCCCCATCAGCCCCAGCATTTT.

V usage is TRBV5-4 and J usage is TRBJ2-5, with D possibly matching TRBD1 (6 bases). The V gene's germline CDR1 is SGHNT and CDR2 YYREEE (reference sequence). The CDR3 is 16 residues long. Trimming shortened V by 0 bases and J by 4 bases, and 16 bases separated the two germline ends. CDR3 region: CASSLDRNRAGETQYF. In nucleotides, the CDR3 is TGTGCCAGCAGCTTGGACCGAAACAGGGCCGGAGAGACCCAGTACTTC.

This clone was counted only a few times. The V and J genes are TRBV6-5 and TRBJ2-7; D assignment may be TRBD1 or TRBD2 (6 bases each). This CDR3 contains 15 residues. V gave up 7 bases and J gave up 6 bases, with 22 bases separating them. Per germline, CDR1 MNHEY and CDR2 SVGAGI. The CDR3, as DNA: TGTGCCAGCATAGGGACACGGGGAGGAGACCTCGAGCAGTACTTC. The encoded protein is CASIGTRGGDLEQYF.

The chain is built from TRBV21-1 and TRBJ1-2. TRBV21-1 is listed as a pseudogene. The CDR3 extends over 16 amino acids. CDR3 sequence: CASRRPLARKTYGYTF. CDR3 DNA: TGTGCCAGCAGACGACCGCTAGCTAGAAAGACCTATGGCTACACCTTC.

This chain links TRBV29-1 with TRBJ2-3, with TRBD1 matching over 9 bases. Germline lookup yields CDR1 SQVTM and CDR2 ANQGSEA. The CDR3 consists of 15 residues. The trim removed 5 bases at V and 0 bases at J, leaving 6 bases unmatched. The CDR3 bases are TGCAGCGTTATTCGGACAGGGGTTAGCACAGATACGCAGTATTTT. It yields the protein CSVIRTGVSTDTQYF.

This clone was recorded only once. The V gene is TRBV6-1, the J gene TRBJ1-1; D perhaps matches TRBD1 (6 bases). The CDR3 contains 14 residues. V was shortened by 4 bases and J by 1 base, with 10 bases between the two germline ends. CDR1 and CDR2 (germline): MNHNS, SASEGT. This chain's CDR3 is CASSAPGQNTEAFF. The DNA of the CDR3 is TGTGCCAGCAGTGCACCGGGACAGAACACTGAAGCTTTCTTT.